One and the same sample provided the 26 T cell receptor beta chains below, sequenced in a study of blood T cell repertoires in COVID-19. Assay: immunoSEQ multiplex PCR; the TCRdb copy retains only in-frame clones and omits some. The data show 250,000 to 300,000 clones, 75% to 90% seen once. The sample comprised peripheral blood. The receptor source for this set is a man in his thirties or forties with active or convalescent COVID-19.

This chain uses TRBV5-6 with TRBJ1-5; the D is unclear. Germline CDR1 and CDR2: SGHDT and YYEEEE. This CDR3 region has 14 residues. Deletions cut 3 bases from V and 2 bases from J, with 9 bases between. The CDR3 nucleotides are TGTGCCAGCAGCTACCGGGTCGGCAATCAGCCCCAGCATTTT. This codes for CASSYRVGNQPQHF.

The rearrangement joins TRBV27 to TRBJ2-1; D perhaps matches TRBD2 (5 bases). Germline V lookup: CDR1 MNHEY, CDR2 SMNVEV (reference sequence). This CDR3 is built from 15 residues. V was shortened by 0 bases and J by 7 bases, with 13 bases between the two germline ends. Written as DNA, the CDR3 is TGTGCCAGCAGTTTATCGTCGGGGATCGGGAATGAGCAGTTCTTC. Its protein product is CASSLSSGIGNEQFF.

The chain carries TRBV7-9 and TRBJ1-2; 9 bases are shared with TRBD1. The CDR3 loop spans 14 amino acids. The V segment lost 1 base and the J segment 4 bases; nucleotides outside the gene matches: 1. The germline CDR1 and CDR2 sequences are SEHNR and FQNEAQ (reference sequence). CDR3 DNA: TGTGCCAGCAGCTTAGGGGGACAGGGCTATGGCTACACCTTC. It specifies CASSLGGQGYGYTF.

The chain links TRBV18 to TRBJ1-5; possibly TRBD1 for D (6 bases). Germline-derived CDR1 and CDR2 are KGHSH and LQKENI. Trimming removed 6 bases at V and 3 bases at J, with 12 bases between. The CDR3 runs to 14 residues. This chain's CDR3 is CASSPTGINQPQHF. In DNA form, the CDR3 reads TGTGCCAGCTCGCCAACAGGGATCAATCAGCCCCAGCATTTT.

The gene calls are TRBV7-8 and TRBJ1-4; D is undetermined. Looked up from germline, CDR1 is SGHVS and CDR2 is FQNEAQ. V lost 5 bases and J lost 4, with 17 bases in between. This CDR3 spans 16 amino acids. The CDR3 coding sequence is TGTGCCAGCAGCCGAGGACTTATCGGGAGTAATGAAAAACTGTTTTTT. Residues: CASSRGLIGSNEKLFF.

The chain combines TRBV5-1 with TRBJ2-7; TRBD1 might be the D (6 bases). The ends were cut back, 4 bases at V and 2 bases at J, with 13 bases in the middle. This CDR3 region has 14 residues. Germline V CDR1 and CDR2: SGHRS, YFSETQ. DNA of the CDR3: TGCGCCAGCAGCCAGTCGACAGGAACCTACGAGCAGTACTTC. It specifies CASSQSTGTYEQYF.

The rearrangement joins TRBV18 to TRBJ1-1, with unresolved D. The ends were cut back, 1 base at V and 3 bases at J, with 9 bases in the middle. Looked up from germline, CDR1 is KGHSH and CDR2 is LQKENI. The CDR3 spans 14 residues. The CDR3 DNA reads TGTGCCAGCTCACCACTTGGGGAGGACACTGAAGCTTTCTTT. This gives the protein CASSPLGEDTEAFF.

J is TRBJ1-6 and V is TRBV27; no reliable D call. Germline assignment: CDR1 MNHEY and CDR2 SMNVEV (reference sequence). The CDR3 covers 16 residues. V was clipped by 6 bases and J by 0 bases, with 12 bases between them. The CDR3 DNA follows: TGTGCCAGCAGAGAAAGGCGGAGCTCCTATAATTCACCCCTCCACTTT. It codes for CASRERRSSYNSPLHF.

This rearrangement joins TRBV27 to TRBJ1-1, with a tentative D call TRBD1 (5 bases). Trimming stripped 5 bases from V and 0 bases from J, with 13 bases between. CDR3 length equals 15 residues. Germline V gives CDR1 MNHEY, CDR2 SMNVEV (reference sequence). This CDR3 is CASSQLRTLNTEAFF. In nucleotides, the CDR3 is TGTGCCAGCAGTCAACTCAGGACACTGAACACTGAAGCTTTCTTT.

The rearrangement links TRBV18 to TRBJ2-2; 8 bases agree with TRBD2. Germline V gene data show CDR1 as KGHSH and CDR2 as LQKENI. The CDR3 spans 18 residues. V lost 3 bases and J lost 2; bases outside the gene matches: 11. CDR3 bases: TGTGCCAGCTCACCGCGAGGACTAGCCCAAAGAAACACCGGGGAGCTGTTTTTT. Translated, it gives CASSPRGLAQRNTGELFF.

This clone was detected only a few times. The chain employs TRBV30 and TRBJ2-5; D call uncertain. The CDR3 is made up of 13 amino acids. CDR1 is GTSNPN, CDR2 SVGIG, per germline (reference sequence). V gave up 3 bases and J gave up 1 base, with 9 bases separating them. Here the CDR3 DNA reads TGTGCCTGGAGGCGACTGCGCCAAGAGACCCAGTACTTC. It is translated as CAWRRLRQETQYF.

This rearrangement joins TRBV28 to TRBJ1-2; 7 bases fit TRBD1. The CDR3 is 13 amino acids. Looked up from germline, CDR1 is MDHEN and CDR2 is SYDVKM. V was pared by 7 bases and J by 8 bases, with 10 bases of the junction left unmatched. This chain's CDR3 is CASTTAPGGGYTF. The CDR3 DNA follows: TGTGCCAGCACCACCGCCCCAGGGGGGGGCTACACCTTC.

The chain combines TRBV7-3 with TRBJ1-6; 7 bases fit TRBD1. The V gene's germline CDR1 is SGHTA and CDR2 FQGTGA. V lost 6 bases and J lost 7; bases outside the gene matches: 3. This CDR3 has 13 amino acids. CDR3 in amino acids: CASSTGVNSPLHF. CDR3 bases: TGTGCCAGCAGTACAGGGGTAAATTCACCCCTCCACTTT.

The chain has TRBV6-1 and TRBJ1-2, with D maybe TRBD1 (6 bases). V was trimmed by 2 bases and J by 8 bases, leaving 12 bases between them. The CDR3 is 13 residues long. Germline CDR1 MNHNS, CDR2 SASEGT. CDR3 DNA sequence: TGTGCCAGCAGTGAATGGGGGGGCGTGGGCTACACCTTC. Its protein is CASSEWGGVGYTF.

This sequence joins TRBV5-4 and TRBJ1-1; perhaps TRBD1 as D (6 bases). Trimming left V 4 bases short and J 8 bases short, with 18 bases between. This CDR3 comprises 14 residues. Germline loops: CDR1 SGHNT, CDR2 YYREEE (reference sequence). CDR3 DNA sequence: TGTGCCAGCAGCCCAAGGGGGGGACAAACAGAAGCTTTCTTT. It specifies CASSPRGGQTEAFF.

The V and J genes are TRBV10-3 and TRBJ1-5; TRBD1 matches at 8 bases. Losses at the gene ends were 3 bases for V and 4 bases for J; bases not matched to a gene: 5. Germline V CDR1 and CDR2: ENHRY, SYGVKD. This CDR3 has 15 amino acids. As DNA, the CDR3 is TGTGCCATCAGTGACCCAGACAGGGGAAATCAGCCCCAGCATTTT. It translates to CAISDPDRGNQPQHF.

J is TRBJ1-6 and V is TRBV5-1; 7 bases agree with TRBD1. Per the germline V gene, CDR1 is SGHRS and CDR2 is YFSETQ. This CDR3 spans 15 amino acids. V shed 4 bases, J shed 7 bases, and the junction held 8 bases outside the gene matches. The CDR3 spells CASSIRDSQNSPLHF. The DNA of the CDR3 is TGCGCCAGCAGCATTAGGGACAGCCAAAATTCACCCCTCCACTTT.

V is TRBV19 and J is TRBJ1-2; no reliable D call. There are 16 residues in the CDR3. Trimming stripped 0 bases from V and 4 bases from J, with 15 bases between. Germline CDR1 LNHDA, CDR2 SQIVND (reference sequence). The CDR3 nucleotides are TGTGCCAGTAGTATAGATTCGTCAGGCCTCGGCTATGGCTACACCTTC. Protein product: CASSIDSSGLGYGYTF.

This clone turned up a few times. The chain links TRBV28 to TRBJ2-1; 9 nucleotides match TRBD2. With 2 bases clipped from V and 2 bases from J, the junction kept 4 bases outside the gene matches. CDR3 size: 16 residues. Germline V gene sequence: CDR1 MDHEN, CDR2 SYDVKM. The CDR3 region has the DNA TGTGCCAGCAGTTTAGGAGCGGGGGGAACCTACAATGAGCAGTTCTTC. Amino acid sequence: CASSLGAGGTYNEQFF.

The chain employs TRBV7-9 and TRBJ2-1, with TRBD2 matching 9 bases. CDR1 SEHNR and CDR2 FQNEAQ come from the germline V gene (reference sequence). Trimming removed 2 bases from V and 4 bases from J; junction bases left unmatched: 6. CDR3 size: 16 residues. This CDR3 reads CASSLWSGRNYNEQFF. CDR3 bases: TGTGCCAGCAGCTTATGGAGCGGGAGGAATTACAATGAGCAGTTCTTC.

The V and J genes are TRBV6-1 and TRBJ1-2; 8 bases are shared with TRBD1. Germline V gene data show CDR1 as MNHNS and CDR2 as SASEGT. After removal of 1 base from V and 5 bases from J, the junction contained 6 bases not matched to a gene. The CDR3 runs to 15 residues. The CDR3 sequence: CASSEGNRGGYGYTF. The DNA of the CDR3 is TGTGCCAGCAGTGAAGGAAACAGGGGGGGTTATGGCTACACCTTC.

The CDR3 sequence is CASSYFGTGGSQPQHF. The CDR3 region has the DNA TGTGCCAGCAGTTACTTCGGGACAGGGGGAAGTCAGCCCCAGCATTTT. The chain recombines TRBV6-5 with TRBJ1-5; 11 bases are a match to TRBD1. The CDR3 is made up of 16 amino acids. The trim removed 1 base at V and 6 bases at J, leaving 5 bases unmatched. Germline V gene sequence: CDR1 MNHEY, CDR2 SVGAGI.

The CDR3 sequence is CATSRAGGRAGELFF. The CDR3 region has the DNA TGTGCCACCAGCAGAGCTGGAGGACGGGCCGGGGAGCTGTTTTTT. The gene calls are TRBV15 and TRBJ2-2; tentative D call: TRBD2 (5 bases). The ends were cut back, 1 base at V and 6 bases at J, with 12 bases in the middle. The CDR3 is 15 residues long. The germline V gene encodes CDR1 LNHNV and CDR2 YYDKDF (reference sequence).

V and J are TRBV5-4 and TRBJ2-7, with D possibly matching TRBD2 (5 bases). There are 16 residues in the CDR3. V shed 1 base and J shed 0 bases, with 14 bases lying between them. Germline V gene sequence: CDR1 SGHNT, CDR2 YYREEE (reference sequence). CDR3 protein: CASSLLPGSSSYEQYF. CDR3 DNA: TGTGCCAGCAGCTTGTTACCGGGGAGCAGCTCCTACGAGCAGTACTTC. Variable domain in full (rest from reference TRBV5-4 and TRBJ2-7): ETGVTQSPTHLIKTRGQQVTLRCSSQSGHNTVSWYQQALGQGPQFIFQYYREEENGRGNFPPRFSGLQFPNYSSELNVNALELDDSALYLCASSLLPGSSSYEQYFGPGTRLTVT.

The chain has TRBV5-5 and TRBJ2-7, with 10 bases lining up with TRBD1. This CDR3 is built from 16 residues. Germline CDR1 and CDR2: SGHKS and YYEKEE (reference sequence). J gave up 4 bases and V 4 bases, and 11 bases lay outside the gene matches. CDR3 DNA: TGTGCCAGCAGCGAACCAACTCGACAGGGGGCTTACGAGCAGTACTTC. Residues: CASSEPTRQGAYEQYF. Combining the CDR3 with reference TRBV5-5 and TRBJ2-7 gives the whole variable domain DAGVTQSPTHLIKTRGQQVTLRCSPISGHKSVSWYQQVLGQGPQFIFQYYEKEERGRGNFPDRFSARQFPNYSSELNVNALLLGDSALYLCASSEPTRQGAYEQYFGPGTRLTVT.

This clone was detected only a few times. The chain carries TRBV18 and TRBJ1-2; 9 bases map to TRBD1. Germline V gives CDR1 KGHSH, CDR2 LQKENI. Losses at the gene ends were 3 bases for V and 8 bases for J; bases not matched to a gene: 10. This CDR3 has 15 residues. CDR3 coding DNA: TGTGCCAGCTCACCTCGGGACAGGGTAACCGGAGGCTACACCTTC. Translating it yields CASSPRDRVTGGYTF.